The rows below give T cell receptor beta chains drawn from one sample of a study of T cell responses to AZD1222 COVID-19 vaccine. Produced via immunoSEQ multiplex PCR; TCRdb's table is partial and in-frame only. The profile covers more than 150,000 clones, with 85% to 95% appearing a single time and 0.6% to 0.7% taken by the ten largest. The sequencing here drew on peripheral blood, taken on day 0 of AZD1222 vaccination. These receptor sequences come from an adult in good health. Each CDR3 is given with its conserved first and last residue. The D gene is left open where the match is weak. Clone sizes are given selectively: once, few, many, or a class where the clone is expanded.

j_gene,abundance,v_gene,d_gene,CDR3aa,CDR3nt
TRBJ1-2,once,TRBV9,TRBD1,CASSADRGITGYTF,TGTGCCAGCAGCGCCGACAGGGGGATCACTGGCTACACCTTC
TRBJ2-1,NA,TRBV11-2,TRBD2,CASSSGGRGQFF,TGTGCCAGCAGCTCGGGGGGTCGAGGGCAGTTCTTC
TRBJ2-7,NA,TRBV27,NA,CATVLTGFYEQYF,TGTGCCACCGTACTGACAGGCTTCTACGAGCAGTACTTC
TRBJ1-2,NA,TRBV10-1,NA,CASSADGFNYGYTF,TGCGCCAGCAGTGCCGACGGATTTAACTATGGCTACACCTTC
TRBJ1-1,few,TRBV5-1,NA,CASSLGDTEAFF,TGCGCCAGCAGCTTGGGAGACACTGAAGCTTTCTTT
TRBJ2-7,NA,TRBV2,NA,CASIITLGSYEQYF,TGTGCCAGCATAATAACCCTGGGGTCCTACGAGCAGTACTTC
TRBJ2-7,once,TRBV6-4,TRBD1,CASRTGKANAQRPNYEQYF,TGTGCCAGTAGGACAGGGAAGGCGAATGCCCAACGACCAAACTACGAGCAGTACTTC
TRBJ1-1,NA,TRBV7-9,TRBD1,CASSAYRGLDTEAFF,TGTGCCAGCAGCGCGTACAGGGGATTGGACACTGAAGCTTTCTTT
TRBJ1-1,NA,TRBV14,NA,CASSQVWGGTEAFF,TGTGCCAGCAGCCAAGTTTGGGGGGGCACTGAAGCTTTCTTT
TRBJ2-6,NA,TRBV5-1,NA,CASSSQGDNVLTF,TGCGCCAGCAGCTCACAGGGAGACAACGTCCTGACTTTC
TRBJ1-1,once,TRBV4-2,NA,CASSLSRYTEAFF,TGTGCCAGCAGCCTCTCACGGTACACTGAAGCTTTCTTT
TRBJ2-7,NA,TRBV4-1,TRBD1,CASLGFGTEGREQYF,TGCGCCAGCTTAGGATTCGGGACAGAGGGGCGCGAGCAGTACTTC
TRBJ2-1,NA,TRBV28,NA,CASSERTSYNEQFF,TGTGCCAGCAGTGAAAGGACTTCCTACAATGAGCAGTTCTTC
TRBJ2-1,NA,TRBV2,NA,CASRGRRSEGENEQFF,TGTGCCAGCAGAGGGCGGAGGAGCGAGGGGGAAAATGAGCAGTTCTTC
TRBJ1-3,NA,TRBV5-8,NA,CASSSGDAGNTIYF,TGTGCCAGCAGTTCTGGGGACGCTGGAAACACCATATATTTT
TRBJ2-2,NA,TRBV5-1,TRBD1,CASSRDRGTTGELFF,TGCGCCAGCAGTCGGGACAGGGGTACCACCGGGGAGCTGTTTTTT
TRBJ2-1,NA,TRBV3-1/TRBV3-2,NA,CASSRVDGYNEQFF,TGTGCCAGCAGCCGGGTGGACGGGTACAATGAGCAGTTCTTC
TRBJ2-3,few,TRBV19,TRBD2,CASGSGGNTDTQYF,TGTGCCAGTGGCTCGGGGGGGAACACAGATACGCAGTATTTT
TRBJ2-7,NA,TRBV9,NA,CASSVNEAGAVYEQYF,TGTGCCAGCAGCGTAAACGAGGCAGGGGCCGTCTACGAGCAGTACTTC
TRBJ2-5,NA,TRBV18,NA,CASSPVVQETQYF,TGTGCCAGCTCTCCGGTAGTCCAAGAGACCCAGTACTTC
TRBJ2-2,NA,TRBV3-1/TRBV3-2,TRBD1,CASSLRTGVTGELFF,TGTGCCAGCAGCCTCCGGACAGGGGTGACCGGGGAGCTGTTTTTT
TRBJ2-1,NA,TRBV6-2/TRBV6-3,TRBD1,CASSHTGGAYNEQFF,TGTGCCAGCAGTCACACAGGGGGCGCCTACAATGAGCAGTTCTTC
TRBJ1-4,NA,TRBV4-1,NA,CASSHVGGRNEKLFF,TGCGCCAGCAGCCACGTGGGAGGTAGAAATGAAAAACTGTTTTTT
TRBJ1-1,few,TRBV19,TRBD1,CASSPFQTGGRPEAFF,TGTGCCAGTAGTCCCTTTCAGACAGGGGGTAGGCCTGAAGCTTTCTTT
TRBJ1-2,once,TRBV27,TRBD1,CASSLSAGGDADGYTF,TGTGCCAGCAGTTTATCGGCAGGGGGCGATGCGGATGGCTACACCTTC
TRBJ2-7,NA,TRBV27,TRBD1,CASSLRDRPYEQYF,TGTGCCAGCAGCTTGCGGGACAGGCCCTACGAGCAGTACTTC
TRBJ1-5,NA,TRBV6-1,NA,CASSDALSNQPQHF,TGTGCCAGCAGTGATGCACTTAGCAATCAGCCCCAGCATTTT
TRBJ2-7,NA,TRBV3-1/TRBV3-2,NA,CASSQDPSYEQYF,TGTGCCAGCAGCCAAGATCCCTCCTACGAGCAGTACTTC
TRBJ1-5,NA,TRBV4-1,NA,CASSQLINSNQPQHF,TGCGCCAGCAGCCAACTTATAAATAGCAATCAGCCCCAGCATTTT
TRBJ1-5,NA,TRBV6-5,NA,CASTPFQGNQPQHF,TGTGCCAGCACCCCGTTTCAGGGCAATCAGCCCCAGCATTTT
TRBJ2-1,NA,TRBV7-6,NA,CASSPRASSYNEQFF,TGTGCCAGCAGCCCTAGGGCTAGCTCCTACAATGAGCAGTTCTTC
TRBJ1-2,once,TRBV30,TRBD1,CAWSAGTDFYGYTF,TGTGCCTGGAGTGCCGGGACAGACTTCTATGGCTACACCTTC
TRBJ1-2,NA,TRBV27,NA,CASSSIPDRCNYGYTF,TGTGCCAGCAGTTCTATCCCAGACAGGTGTAACTATGGCTACACCTTC
TRBJ2-4,NA,TRBV3-1/TRBV3-2,TRBD2,CASSPLAGYYIQYF,TGTGCCAGCAGCCCACTAGCGGGATACTACATTCAGTACTTC
TRBJ1-4,NA,TRBV19,NA,CASKPRATNEKLFF,TGTGCCAGTAAGCCCCGCGCAACTAATGAAAAACTGTTTTTT
TRBJ1-1,NA,TRBV19,NA,CASSLAGDTEAFF,TGTGCCAGTAGTCTAGCAGGGGACACTGAAGCTTTCTTT
TRBJ1-2,NA,TRBV28,NA,CASSPAGDYGYTF,TGTGCCAGCAGCCCGGCGGGGGACTATGGCTACACCTTC
TRBJ1-4,NA,TRBV6-5,NA,CASKAGVTNEKLFF,TGTGCCAGCAAGGCGGGGGTAACTAATGAAAAACTGTTTTTT
TRBJ2-7,NA,TRBV5-4,NA,CASSPSREYEQYF,TGTGCCAGCAGCCCATCTCGGGAGTACGAGCAGTACTTC
TRBJ1-1,NA,TRBV19,TRBD1,CATSDRGGSTEAFF,TGTGCCACCTCGGACAGGGGAGGGAGCACTGAAGCTTTCTTT
TRBJ2-4,once,TRBV6-5,NA,CASGLGPKNIQYF,TGTGCCAGCGGCTTAGGCCCTAAAAACATTCAGTACTTC
TRBJ1-5,NA,TRBV27,NA,CASSLATGAQPQHF,TGTGCCAGCAGTCTCGCGACAGGAGCTCAGCCCCAGCATTTT
TRBJ2-3,once,TRBV15,NA,CATSRVVSDTQYF,TGTGCCACCAGCAGAGTGGTCTCAGATACGCAGTATTTT
TRBJ2-3,NA,TRBV3-1/TRBV3-2,NA,CASSQESRKGDTQYF,TGTGCCAGCAGCCAAGAGAGCCGGAAGGGAGATACGCAGTATTTT
TRBJ1-5,NA,TRBV5-8,NA,CASSLVGNQPQHF,TGTGCCAGCAGCTTGGTGGGGAATCAGCCCCAGCATTTT
TRBJ2-7,NA,TRBV27,TRBD1,CASSLDRDVYEQYF,TGTGCCAGCAGTTTGGACAGGGACGTATACGAGCAGTACTTC
TRBJ2-1,NA,TRBV30,TRBD1,CAWSSGDRDGNEQFF,TGTGCCTGGAGTTCGGGGGACAGGGACGGGAATGAGCAGTTCTTC
TRBJ2-4,once,TRBV20-1,NA,CSGLRGNIQYF,TGCAGTGGTTTACGCGGAAACATTCAGTACTTC
TRBJ1-5,NA,TRBV4-2,TRBD1,CASSQDGTGVNQPQHF,TGTGCCAGCAGCCAAGATGGGACAGGGGTCAATCAGCCCCAGCATTTT